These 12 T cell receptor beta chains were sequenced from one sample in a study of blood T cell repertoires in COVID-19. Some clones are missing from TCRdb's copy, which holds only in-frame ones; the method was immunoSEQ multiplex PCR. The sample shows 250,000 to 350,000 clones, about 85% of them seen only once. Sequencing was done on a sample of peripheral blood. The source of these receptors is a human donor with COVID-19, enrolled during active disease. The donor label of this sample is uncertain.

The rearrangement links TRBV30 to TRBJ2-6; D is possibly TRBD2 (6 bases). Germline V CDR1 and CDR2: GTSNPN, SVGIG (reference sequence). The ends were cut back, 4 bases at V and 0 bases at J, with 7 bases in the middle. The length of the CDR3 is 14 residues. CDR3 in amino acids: CAWMGGSGANVLTF. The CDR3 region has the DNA TGTGCCTGGATGGGGGGCTCTGGGGCCAACGTCCTGACTTTC. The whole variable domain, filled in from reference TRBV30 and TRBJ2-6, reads SQTIHQWPATLVQPVGSPLSLECTVEGTSNPNLYWYRQAAGRGLQLLFYSVGIGQISSEVPQNLSASRPQDRQFILSSKKLLLSDSGFYLCAWMGGSGANVLTFGAGSRLTVL.

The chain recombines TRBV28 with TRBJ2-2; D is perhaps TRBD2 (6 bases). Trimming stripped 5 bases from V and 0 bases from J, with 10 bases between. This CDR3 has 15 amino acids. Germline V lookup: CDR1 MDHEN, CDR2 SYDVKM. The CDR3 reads CASSRDSTNTGELFF. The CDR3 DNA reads TGTGCCAGCAGTAGGGACTCAACGAACACCGGGGAGCTGTTTTTT.

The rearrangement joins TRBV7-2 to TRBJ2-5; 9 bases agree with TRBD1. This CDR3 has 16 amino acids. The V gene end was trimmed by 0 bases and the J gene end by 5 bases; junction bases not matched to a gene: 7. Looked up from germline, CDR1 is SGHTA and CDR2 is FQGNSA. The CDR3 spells CASSLAWGQGTETQYF. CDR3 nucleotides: TGTGCCAGCAGCTTAGCGTGGGGACAGGGTACGGAGACCCAGTACTTC.

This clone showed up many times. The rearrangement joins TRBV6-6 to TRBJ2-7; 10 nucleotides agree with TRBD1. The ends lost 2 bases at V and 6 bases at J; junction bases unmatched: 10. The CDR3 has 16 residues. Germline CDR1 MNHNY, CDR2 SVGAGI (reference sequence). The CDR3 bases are TGTGCCAGCAGTTACCGCCGACAGGGGGCATCTAGCGAGCAGTACTTC. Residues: CASSYRRQGASSEQYF.

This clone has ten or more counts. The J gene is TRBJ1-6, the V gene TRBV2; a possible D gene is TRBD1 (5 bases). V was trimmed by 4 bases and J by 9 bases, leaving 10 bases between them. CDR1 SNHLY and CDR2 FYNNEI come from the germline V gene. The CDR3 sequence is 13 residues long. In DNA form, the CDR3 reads TGTGCCAGCAGTGGCAGGGTGGTTTCACCCCTCCACTTT. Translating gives CASSGRVVSPLHF.

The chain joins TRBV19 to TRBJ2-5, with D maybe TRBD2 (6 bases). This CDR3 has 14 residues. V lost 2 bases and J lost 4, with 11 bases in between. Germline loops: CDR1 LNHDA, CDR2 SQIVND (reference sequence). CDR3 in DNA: TGTGCCAGTAGTATAAGGGGACTGGGAGAGACCCAGTACTTC. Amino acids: CASSIRGLGETQYF.

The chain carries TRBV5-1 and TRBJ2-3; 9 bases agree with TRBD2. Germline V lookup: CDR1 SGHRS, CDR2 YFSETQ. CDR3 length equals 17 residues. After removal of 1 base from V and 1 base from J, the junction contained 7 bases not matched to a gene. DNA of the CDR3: TGCGCCAGCAGCTTGAGGGTAGCGGGAGACGGCACAGATACGCAGTATTTT. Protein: CASSLRVAGDGTDTQYF.

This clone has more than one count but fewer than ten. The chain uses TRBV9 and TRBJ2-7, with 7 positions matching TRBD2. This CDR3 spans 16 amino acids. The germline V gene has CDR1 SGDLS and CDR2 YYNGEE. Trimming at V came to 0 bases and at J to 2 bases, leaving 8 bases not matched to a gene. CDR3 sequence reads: CASSVEVGGQPYEQYF. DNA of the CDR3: TGTGCCAGCAGCGTAGAGGTGGGAGGGCAACCCTACGAGCAGTACTTC. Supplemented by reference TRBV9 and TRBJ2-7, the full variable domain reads DSGVTQTPKHLITATGQRVTLRCSPRSGDLSVYWYQQSLDQGLQFLIQYYNGEERAKGNILERFSAQQFPDLHSELNLSSLELGDSALYFCASSVEVGGQPYEQYFGPGTRLTVT.

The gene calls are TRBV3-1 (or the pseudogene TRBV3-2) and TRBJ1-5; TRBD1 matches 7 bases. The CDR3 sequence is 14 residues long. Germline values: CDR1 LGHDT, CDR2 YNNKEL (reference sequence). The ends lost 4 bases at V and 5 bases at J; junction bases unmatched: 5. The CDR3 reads CASSPTGRDQPQHF. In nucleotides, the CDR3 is TGTGCCAGCAGCCCGACAGGGCGGGATCAGCCCCAGCATTTT.

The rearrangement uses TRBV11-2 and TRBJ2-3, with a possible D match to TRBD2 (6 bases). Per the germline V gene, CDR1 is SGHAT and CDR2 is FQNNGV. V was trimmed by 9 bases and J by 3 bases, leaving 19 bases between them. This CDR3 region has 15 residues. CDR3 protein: CASLPWRDGTDTQYF. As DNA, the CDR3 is TGTGCCAGTTTACCCTGGCGGGATGGGACAGATACGCAGTATTTT. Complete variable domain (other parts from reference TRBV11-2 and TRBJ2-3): EAGVAQSPRYKIIEKRQSVAFWCNPISGHATLYWYQQILGQGPKLLIQFQNNGVVDDSQLPKDRFSAERLKGVDSTLKIQPAKLEDSAVYLCASLPWRDGTDTQYFGPGTRLTVL.

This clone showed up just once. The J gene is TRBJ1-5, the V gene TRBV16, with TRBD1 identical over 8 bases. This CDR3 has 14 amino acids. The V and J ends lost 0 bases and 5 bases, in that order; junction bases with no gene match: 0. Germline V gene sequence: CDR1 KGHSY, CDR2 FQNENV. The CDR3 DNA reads TGTGCCAGCAGCCAATCGGACAGGGATCAGCCCCAGCATTTT. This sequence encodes CASSQSDRDQPQHF.

This CDR3 reads CASSQVPIRTYYEQYF. The DNA for the CDR3 is TGCGCCAGCAGCCAAGTCCCGATACGGACATACTACGAGCAGTACTTC. V and J are TRBV4-1 and TRBJ2-7, with D possibly TRBD1 on 5 matching bases. The germline gives CDR1 MGHRA, CDR2 YSYEKL. V gave up 1 base and J gave up 3 bases, with 16 bases separating them. The CDR3 runs 16 residues.